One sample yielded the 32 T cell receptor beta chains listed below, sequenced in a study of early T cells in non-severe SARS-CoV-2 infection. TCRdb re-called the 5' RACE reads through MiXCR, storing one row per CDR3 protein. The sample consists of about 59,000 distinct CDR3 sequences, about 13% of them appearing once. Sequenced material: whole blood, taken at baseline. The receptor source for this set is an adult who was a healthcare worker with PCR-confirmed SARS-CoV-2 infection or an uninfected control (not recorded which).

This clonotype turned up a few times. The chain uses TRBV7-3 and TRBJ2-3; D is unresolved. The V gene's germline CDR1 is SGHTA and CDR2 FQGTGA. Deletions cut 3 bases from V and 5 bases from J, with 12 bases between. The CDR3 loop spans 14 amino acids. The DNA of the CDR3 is TGTGCCAGCAGCTTGCCGCGGAGCGTAGATACGCAGTATTTT. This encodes CASSLPRSVDTQYF.

The CDR3 spells CASSPRMDHSGNTIYF. As DNA, the CDR3 is TGTGCCAGCAGCCCTCGAATGGATCATTCCGGAAACACCATATATTTT. V and J are TRBV11-3 and TRBJ1-3, with D uncertain. The CDR3 sequence is 16 residues long. V lost 5 bases to trimming and J lost 4 bases, with 18 bases between them. Germline loops: CDR1 SGHNT, CDR2 YENEEA.

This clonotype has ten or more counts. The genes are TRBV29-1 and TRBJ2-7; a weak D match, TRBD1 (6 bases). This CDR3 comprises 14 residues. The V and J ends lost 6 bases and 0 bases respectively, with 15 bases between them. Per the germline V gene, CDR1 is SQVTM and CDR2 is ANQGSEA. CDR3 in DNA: TGCAGCGTCACAGGGTCTCGAAGCTCCTACGAGCAGTACTTC. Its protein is CSVTGSRSSYEQYF.

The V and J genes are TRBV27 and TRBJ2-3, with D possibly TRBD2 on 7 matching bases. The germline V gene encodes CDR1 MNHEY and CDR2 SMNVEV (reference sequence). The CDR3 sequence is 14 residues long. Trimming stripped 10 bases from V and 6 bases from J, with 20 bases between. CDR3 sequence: CATSGLGGPDTQYF. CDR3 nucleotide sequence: TGTGCCACCTCCGGGTTGGGGGGGCCTGATACGCAGTATTTT.

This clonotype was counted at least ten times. The CDR3 protein is CASSLGGAHEKLFF. CDR3 coding DNA: TGTGCCAGCAGCTTAGGGGGGGCGCACGAAAAACTGTTTTTT. The gene calls are TRBV7-9 and TRBJ1-4, with D maybe TRBD1 (6 bases). The CDR3 spans 14 residues. From germline, CDR1 is SEHNR and CDR2 FQNEAQ (reference sequence). V was clipped by 1 base and J by 8 bases, with 11 bases between them. Full variable domain (remainder filled in from reference TRBV7-9 and TRBJ1-4): DTGVSQNPRHKITKRGQNVTFRCDPISEHNRLYWYRQTLGQGPEFLTYFQNEAQLEKSRLLSDRFSAERPKGSFSTLEIQRTEQGDSAMYLCASSLGGAHEKLFFGSGTQLSVL.

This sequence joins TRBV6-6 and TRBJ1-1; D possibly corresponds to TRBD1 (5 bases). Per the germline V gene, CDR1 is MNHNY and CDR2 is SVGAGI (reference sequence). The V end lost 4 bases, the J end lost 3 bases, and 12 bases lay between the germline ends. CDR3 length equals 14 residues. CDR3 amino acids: CASSSHMTDTEAFF. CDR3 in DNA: TGTGCCAGCAGTTCTCACATGACAGACACTGAAGCTTTCTTT.

This CDR3 reads CASSLAESLNQETQYF. The CDR3 DNA reads TGTGCCAGCAGTTTAGCTGAAAGCCTAAACCAAGAGACCCAGTACTTC. V and J are TRBV28 and TRBJ2-5, with D unresolved. The CDR3 covers 16 residues. The germline CDR1 and CDR2 sequences are MDHEN and SYDVKM. Deletions cut 2 bases from V and 0 bases from J, with 13 bases between.

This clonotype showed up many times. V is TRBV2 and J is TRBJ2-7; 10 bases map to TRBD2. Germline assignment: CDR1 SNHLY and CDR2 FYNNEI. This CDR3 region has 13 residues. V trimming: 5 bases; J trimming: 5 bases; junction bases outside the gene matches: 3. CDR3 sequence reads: CASSSGRGNEQYF. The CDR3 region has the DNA TGTGCCAGCAGTAGCGGGAGGGGCAACGAGCAGTACTTC.

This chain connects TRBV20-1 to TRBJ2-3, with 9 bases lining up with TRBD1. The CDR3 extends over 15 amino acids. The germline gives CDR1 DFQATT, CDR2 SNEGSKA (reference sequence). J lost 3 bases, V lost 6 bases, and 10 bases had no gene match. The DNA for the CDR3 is TGCAGTGCCCCAGGACAGGGGTCGAGAACAGATACGCAGTATTTT. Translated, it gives CSAPGQGSRTDTQYF.

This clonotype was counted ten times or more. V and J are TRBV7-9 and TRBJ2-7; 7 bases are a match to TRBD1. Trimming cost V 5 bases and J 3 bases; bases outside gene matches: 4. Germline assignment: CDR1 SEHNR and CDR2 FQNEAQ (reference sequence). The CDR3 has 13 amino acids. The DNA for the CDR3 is TGTGCCAGCAGCCCGGGACAGAACTACGAGCAGTACTTC. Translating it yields CASSPGQNYEQYF.

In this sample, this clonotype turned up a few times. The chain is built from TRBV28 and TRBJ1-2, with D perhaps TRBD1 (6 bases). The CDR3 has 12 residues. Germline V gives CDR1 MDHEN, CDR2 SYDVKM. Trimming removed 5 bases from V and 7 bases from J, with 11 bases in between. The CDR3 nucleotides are TGTGCCAGCAGTCGACAGGTTCTTGGCTACACCTTC. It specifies CASSRQVLGYTF.

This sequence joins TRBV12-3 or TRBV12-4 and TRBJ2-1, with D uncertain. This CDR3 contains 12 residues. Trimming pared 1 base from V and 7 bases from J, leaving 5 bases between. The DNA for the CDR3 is TGTGCCAGCAGTTTAGGTTGGAATGAGCAGTTCTTC. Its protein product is CASSLGWNEQFF.

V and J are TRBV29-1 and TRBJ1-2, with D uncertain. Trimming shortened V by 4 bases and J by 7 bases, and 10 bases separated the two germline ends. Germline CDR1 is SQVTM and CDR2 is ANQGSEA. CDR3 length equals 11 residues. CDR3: CSVAMVGGYTF. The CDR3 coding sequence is TGCAGCGTTGCAATGGTCGGTGGCTACACCTTC.

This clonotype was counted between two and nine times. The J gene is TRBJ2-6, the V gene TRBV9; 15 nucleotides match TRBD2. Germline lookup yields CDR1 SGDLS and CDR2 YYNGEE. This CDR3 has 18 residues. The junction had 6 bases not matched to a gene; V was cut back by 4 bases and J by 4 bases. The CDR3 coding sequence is TGTGCCAGCAGCCCGGGACTAGCGGGGGGCTCCGGGGCCAACGTCCTGACTTTC. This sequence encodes CASSPGLAGGSGANVLTF.

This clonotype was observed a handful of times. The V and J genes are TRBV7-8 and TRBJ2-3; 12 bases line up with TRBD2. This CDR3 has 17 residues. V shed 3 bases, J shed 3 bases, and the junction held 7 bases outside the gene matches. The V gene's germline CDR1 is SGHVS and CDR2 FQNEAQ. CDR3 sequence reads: CASSFPATSGRTDTQYF. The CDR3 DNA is TGTGCCAGCAGCTTTCCCGCGACTAGCGGGAGAACAGATACGCAGTATTTT.

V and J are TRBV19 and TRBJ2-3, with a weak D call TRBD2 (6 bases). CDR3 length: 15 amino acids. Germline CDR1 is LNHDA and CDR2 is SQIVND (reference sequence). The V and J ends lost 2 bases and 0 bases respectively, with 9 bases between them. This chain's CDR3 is CASSIWGTSTDTQYF. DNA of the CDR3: TGTGCCAGTAGTATATGGGGGACTAGCACAGATACGCAGTATTTT.

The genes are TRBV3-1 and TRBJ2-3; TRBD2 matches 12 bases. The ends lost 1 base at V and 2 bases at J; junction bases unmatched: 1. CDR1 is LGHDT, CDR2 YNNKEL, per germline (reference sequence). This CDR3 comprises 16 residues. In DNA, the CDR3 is TGTGCCAGCAGCCAAGGGACTAGCGGGGCCACAGATACGCAGTATTTT. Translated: CASSQGTSGATDTQYF.

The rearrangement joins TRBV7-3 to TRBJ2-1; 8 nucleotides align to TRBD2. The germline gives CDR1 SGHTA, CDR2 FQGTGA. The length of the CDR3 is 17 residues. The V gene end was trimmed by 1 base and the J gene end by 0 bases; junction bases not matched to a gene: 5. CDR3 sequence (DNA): TGTGCCAGCAGCTTAATCGCAGGGACTAGCTCCTACAATGAGCAGTTCTTC. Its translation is CASSLIAGTSSYNEQFF.

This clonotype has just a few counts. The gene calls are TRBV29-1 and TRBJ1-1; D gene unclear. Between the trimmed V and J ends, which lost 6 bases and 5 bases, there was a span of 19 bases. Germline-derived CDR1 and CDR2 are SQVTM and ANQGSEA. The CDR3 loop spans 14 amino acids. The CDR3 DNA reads TGCAGCGTCCGCGGACTGGGAGACGGGACTGAAGCTTTCTTT. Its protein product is CSVRGLGDGTEAFF.

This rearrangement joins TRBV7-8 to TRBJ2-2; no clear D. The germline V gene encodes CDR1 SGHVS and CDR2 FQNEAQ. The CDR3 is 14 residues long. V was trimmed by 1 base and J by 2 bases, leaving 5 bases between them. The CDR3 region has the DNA TGTGCCAGCAGCTTAGGACGAAACACCGGGGAGCTGTTTTTT. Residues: CASSLGRNTGELFF.

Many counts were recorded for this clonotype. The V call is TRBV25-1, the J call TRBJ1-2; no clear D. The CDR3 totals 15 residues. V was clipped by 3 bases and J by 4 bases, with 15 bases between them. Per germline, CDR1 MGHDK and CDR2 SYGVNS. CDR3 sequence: CASSDKTEPRYGYTF. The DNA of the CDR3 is TGTGCCAGCAGTGATAAGACTGAACCTCGCTATGGCTACACCTTC.

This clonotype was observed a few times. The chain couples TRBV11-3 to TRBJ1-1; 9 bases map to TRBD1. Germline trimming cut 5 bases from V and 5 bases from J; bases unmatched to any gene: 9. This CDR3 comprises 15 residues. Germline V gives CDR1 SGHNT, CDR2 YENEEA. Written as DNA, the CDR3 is TGTGCCAGCAGCGCCTACAGGGGGCAAGGTACTGAAGCTTTCTTT. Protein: CASSAYRGQGTEAFF.

The CDR3 spells CASSFEVGHHNEQFF. CDR3 DNA: TGTGCCAGCAGCTTCGAGGTAGGTCATCACAATGAGCAGTTCTTC. V usage is TRBV5-4 and J usage is TRBJ2-1; D uncertain. There are 15 residues in the CDR3. Trimming removed 2 bases from V and 5 bases from J, with 14 bases in between. Germline CDR1 is SGHNT and CDR2 is YYREEE (reference sequence).

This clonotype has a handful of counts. The CDR3 loop reads CASSIGVTGTLSGANVLTF. CDR3 bases: TGTGCCAGTAGTATAGGGGTGACAGGGACTCTCTCTGGGGCCAACGTCCTGACTTTC. The chain employs TRBV19 and TRBJ2-6; D perhaps matches TRBD1 (7 bases). The CDR3 runs 19 residues. Germline lookup yields CDR1 LNHDA and CDR2 SQIVND (reference sequence). Between the trimmed V and J ends, which lost 1 base and 0 bases, there was a span of 16 bases.

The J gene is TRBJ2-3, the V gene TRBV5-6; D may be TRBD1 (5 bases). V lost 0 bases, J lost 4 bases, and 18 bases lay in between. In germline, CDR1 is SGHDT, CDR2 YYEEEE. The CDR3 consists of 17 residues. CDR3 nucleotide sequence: TGTGCCAGCAGCTTGGATTATCCAGGGCAAAGAGCAGATACGCAGTATTTT. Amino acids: CASSLDYPGQRADTQYF.

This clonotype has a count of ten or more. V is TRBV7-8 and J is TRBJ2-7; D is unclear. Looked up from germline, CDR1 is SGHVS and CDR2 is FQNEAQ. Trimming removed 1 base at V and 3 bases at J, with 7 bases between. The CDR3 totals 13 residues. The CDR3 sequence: CASSLGPIYEQYF. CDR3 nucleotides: TGTGCCAGCAGCTTAGGTCCGATCTACGAGCAGTACTTC. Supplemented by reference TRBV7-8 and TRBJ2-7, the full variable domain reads GAGVSQSPRYKVAKRGQDVALRCDPISGHVSLFWYQQALGQGPEFLTYFQNEAQLDKSGLPSDRFFAERPEGSVSTLKIQRTQQEDSAVYLCASSLGPIYEQYFGPGTRLTVT.

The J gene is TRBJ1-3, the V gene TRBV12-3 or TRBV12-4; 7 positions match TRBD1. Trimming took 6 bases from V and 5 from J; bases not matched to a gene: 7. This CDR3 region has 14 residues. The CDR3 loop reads CASSTPQGRNTIYF. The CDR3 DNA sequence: TGTGCCAGCAGCACCCCACAGGGGAGAAACACCATATATTTT.

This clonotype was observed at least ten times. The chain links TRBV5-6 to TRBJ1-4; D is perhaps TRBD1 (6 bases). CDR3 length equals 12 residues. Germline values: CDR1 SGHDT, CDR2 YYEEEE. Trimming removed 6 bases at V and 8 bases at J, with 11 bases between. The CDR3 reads CASNDRSEKLFF. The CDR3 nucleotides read TGTGCCAGCAACGACAGGTCGGAAAAACTGTTTTTT.

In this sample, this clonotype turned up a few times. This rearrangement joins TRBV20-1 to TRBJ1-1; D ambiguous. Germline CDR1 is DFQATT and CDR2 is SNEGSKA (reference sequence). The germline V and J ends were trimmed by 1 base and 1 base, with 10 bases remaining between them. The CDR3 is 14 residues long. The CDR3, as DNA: TGCAGTGCTAGAGGACACAACTCGAACACTGAAGCTTTCTTT. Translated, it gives CSARGHNSNTEAFF.

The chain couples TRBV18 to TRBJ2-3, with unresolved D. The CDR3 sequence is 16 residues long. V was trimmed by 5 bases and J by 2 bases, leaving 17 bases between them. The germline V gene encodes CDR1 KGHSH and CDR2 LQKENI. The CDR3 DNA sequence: TGTGCCAGCTCATTGGACGGAGCCCCGACCACAGATACGCAGTATTTT. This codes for CASSLDGAPTTDTQYF.

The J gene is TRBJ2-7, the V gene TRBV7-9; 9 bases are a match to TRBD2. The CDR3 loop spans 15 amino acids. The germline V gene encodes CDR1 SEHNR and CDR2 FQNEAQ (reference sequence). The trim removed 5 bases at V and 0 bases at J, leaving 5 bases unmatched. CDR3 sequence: CASSPGLASSYEQYF. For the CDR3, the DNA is TGTGCCAGCAGCCCCGGACTAGCGAGCTCCTACGAGCAGTACTTC.

CDR3 sequence reads: CASSSTGQVTDTQYF. In DNA, the CDR3 is TGCGCCAGCAGCTCGACTGGACAGGTCACAGATACGCAGTATTTT. The chain employs TRBV5-1 and TRBJ2-3; 7 bases line up with TRBD1. V shed 3 bases, J shed 2 bases, and the junction held 6 bases outside the gene matches. Germline CDR1 is SGHRS and CDR2 is YFSETQ. CDR3 length: 15 amino acids.